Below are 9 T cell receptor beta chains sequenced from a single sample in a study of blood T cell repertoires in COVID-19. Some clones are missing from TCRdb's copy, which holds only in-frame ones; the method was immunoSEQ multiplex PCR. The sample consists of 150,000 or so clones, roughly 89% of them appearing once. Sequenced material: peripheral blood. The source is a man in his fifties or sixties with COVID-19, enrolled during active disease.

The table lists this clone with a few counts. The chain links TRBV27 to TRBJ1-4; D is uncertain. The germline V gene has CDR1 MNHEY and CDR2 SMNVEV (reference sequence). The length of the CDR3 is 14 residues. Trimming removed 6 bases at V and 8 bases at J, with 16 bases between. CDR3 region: CASSPDIVVEKLFF. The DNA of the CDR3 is TGTGCCAGCAGCCCCGACATTGTGGTAGAAAAACTGTTTTTT.

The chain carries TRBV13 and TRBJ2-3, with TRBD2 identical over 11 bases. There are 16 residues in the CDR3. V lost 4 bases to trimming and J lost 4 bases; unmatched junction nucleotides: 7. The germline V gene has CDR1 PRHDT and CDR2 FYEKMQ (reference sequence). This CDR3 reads CASSSIAGGRADTQYF. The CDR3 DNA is TGTGCCAGCAGCTCCATAGCGGGGGGGCGGGCAGATACGCAGTATTTT.

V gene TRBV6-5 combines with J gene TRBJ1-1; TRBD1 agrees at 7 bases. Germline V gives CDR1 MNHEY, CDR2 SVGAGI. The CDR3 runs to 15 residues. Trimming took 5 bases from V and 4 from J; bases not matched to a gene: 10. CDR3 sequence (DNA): TGTGCCAGCAGTAGCCGACAGGGAAGATCCACTGAAGCTTTCTTT. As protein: CASSSRQGRSTEAFF.

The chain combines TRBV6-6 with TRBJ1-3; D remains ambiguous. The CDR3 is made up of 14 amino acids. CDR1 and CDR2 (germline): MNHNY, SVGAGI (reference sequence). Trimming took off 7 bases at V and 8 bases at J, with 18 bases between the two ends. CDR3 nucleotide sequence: TGTGCCAGCATCCTCCCAGAGGCACCGGACACCATATATTTT. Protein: CASILPEAPDTIYF.

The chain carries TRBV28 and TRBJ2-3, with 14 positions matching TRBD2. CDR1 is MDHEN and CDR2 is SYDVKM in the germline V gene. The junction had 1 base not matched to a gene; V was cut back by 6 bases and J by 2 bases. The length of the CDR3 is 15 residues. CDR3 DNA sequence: TGTGCCAGCAGGGGACTAGCGGGGGACACAGATACGCAGTATTTT. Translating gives CASRGLAGDTDTQYF.

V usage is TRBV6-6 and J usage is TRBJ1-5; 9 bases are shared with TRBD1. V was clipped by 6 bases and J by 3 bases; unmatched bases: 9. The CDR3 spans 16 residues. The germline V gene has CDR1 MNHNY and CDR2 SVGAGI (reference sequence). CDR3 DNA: TGTGCCAGCAGGCCGCTTACAGGGGGCGTCAATCAGCCCCAGCATTTT. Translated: CASRPLTGGVNQPQHF.

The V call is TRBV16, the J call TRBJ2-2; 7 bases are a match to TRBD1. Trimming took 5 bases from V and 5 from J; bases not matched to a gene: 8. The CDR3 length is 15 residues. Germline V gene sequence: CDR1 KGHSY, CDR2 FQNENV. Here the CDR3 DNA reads TGTGCCAGCAGCTCTAACAGGGGAGCGACCGGGGAGCTGTTTTTT. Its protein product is CASSSNRGATGELFF.

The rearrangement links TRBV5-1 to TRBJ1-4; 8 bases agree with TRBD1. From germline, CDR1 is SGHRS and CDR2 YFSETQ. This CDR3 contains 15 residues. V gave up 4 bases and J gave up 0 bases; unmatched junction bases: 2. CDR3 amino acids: CASSPQGATNEKLFF. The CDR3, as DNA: TGCGCCAGCAGCCCACAGGGGGCAACTAATGAAAAACTGTTTTTT. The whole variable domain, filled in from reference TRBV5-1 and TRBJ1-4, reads KAGVTQTPRYLIKTRGQQVTLSCSPISGHRSVSWYQQTPGQGLQFLFEYFSETQRNKGNFPGRFSGRQFSNSRSEMNVSTLELGDSALYLCASSPQGATNEKLFFGSGTQLSVL.

CDR3 residues: CASSPERAGRRLNTEAFF. CDR3 nucleotide sequence: TGTGCCAGCAGCCCGGAGCGGGCGGGGAGGAGGCTGAACACTGAAGCTTTCTTT. The chain has TRBV5-4 and TRBJ1-1; D remains ambiguous. V was cut by 4 bases and J by 0 bases, with 22 bases left in between. The length of the CDR3 is 18 residues. Germline assignment: CDR1 SGHNT and CDR2 YYREEE (reference sequence).